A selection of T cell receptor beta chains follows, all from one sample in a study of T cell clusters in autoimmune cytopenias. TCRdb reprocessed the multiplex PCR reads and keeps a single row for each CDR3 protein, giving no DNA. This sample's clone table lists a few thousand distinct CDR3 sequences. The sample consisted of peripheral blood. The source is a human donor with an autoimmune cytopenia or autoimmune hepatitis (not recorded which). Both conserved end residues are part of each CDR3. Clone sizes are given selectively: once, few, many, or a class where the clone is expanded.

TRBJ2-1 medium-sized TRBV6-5 CASSYGRENEQFF
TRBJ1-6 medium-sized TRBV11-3 CASSTNAGRNSPLHF
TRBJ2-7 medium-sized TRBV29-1 CSVRTDRASEQYF
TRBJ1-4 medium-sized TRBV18 CASSLQGVGVREKLFF
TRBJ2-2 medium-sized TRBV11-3 CASSLQDRIHPNTGELFF
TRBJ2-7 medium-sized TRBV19 CASSIGDGPYEQYF
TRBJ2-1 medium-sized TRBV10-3 CAIRGQGVGEQFF
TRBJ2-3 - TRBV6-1 CASSEGTPGTSGADTQYF
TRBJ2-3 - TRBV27 CASQKRGGPSESTDTQYF
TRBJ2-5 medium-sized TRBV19 CASRTGETQYF
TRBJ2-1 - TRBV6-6 CASSYMVGGNEQFF
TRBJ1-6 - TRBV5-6 CASSLPDSPLHF
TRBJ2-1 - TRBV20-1 CRASTGGLSNEQFF
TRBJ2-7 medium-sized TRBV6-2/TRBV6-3 CASSYSGTLSTEQYF